The 15 T cell receptor beta chains below were found in one sample sequenced in a study of cytomegalovirus exposure and HLA in healthy donors. PCR amplification relied on 60 Vbeta primers (plus 13 Jbeta primers). Method: immunoSEQ multiplex PCR; TCRdb's copy keeps in-frame clones and lacks some. Among more than 80,000 clones listed, 69% were seen once. Sequencing was done on a sample of PBMCs. All receptors derive from a man between 50 and 59 years old in good health and CMV-seronegative.

This clone was detected a few times. The chain links TRBV19 to TRBJ2-7; TRBD2 agrees at 9 bases. J gave up 2 bases and V 4 bases, and 6 bases lay outside the gene matches. Germline V CDR1 and CDR2: LNHDA, SQIVND (reference sequence). There are 15 residues in the CDR3. The CDR3 region has the DNA TGTGCCAGTAGTACGATAGCGGGGGCTCCCTACGAGCAGTACTTC. As protein: CASSTIAGAPYEQYF.

The rearrangement uses TRBV7-2 and TRBJ1-1; TRBD1 is a possible D gene (6 bases). The ends were cut back, 1 base at V and 10 bases at J, with 13 bases in the middle. CDR3 length: 13 amino acids. Per the germline V gene, CDR1 is SGHTA and CDR2 is FQGNSA. DNA of the CDR3: TGTGCCAGCAGCTTAGAGCGGGGGGCGGGAGCTTTCTTT. Translating gives CASSLERGAGAFF. Full variable domain (rest looked up from reference TRBV7-2 and TRBJ1-1): GAGVSQSPSNKVTEKGKDVELRCDPISGHTALYWYRQSLGQGLEFLIYFQGNSAPDKSGLPSDRFSAERTGGSVSTLTIQRTQQEDSAVYLCASSLERGAGAFFGQGTRLTVV.

This clone has just a few counts. This rearrangement joins TRBV2 to TRBJ2-3; D gene unclear. The germline V and J ends were trimmed by 2 bases and 4 bases, with 7 bases remaining between them. The germline V gene encodes CDR1 SNHLY and CDR2 FYNNEI. CDR3 size: 13 residues. This CDR3 is CASSELSADTQYF. In DNA, the CDR3 is TGTGCCAGCAGTGAACTAAGCGCAGATACGCAGTATTTT.

This rearrangement joins TRBV9 to TRBJ2-5, with 9 nucleotides matching TRBD2. The V gene end was trimmed by 0 bases and the J gene end by 5 bases; junction bases not matched to a gene: 8. Germline V gene lookup returns CDR1 SGDLS and CDR2 YYNGEE. The CDR3 is made up of 16 amino acids. The CDR3 DNA reads TGTGCCAGCAGCGTAGGGGTAGCGGGAGAGGTGGAGACCCAGTACTTC. This translates into CASSVGVAGEVETQYF. The whole variable domain, remainder taken from reference TRBV9 and TRBJ2-5, is DSGVTQTPKHLITATGQRVTLRCSPRSGDLSVYWYQQSLDQGLQFLIQYYNGEERAKGNILERFSAQQFPDLHSELNLSSLELGDSALYFCASSVGVAGEVETQYFGPGTRLLVL.

The J gene is TRBJ1-5, the V gene TRBV5-6, with D hard to call. Germline V gene sequence: CDR1 SGHDT, CDR2 YYEEEE. The CDR3 loop spans 13 amino acids. Deletions cut 2 bases from V and 0 bases from J, with 3 bases between. This CDR3 is CASSFGSNQPQHF. The CDR3 region has the DNA TGTGCCAGCAGCTTCGGTAGCAATCAGCCCCAGCATTTT.

The J gene is TRBJ1-2, the V gene TRBV7-2; possibly TRBD1 for D (5 bases). The ends were cut back, 5 bases at V and 7 bases at J, with 14 bases in the middle. The CDR3 has 13 amino acids. Germline CDR1 SGHTA, CDR2 FQGNSA. CDR3 DNA sequence: TGTGCCAGCAGCGCTACAGGTTCGGGTGGCTACACCTTC. The encoded protein is CASSATGSGGYTF.

The chain uses TRBV4-3 and TRBJ2-1; 8 nucleotides align to TRBD2. V lost 0 bases, J lost 4 bases, and 8 bases stayed unmatched. Germline CDR1 is LGHNA and CDR2 is YSLEER. The CDR3 extends over 17 amino acids. The CDR3 sequence: CASSQDGRRGAYNEQFF. As DNA, the CDR3 is TGCGCCAGCAGCCAAGATGGGAGGCGGGGGGCATACAATGAGCAGTTCTTC.

The chain employs TRBV30 and TRBJ1-2; D gene ambiguous. Looked up from germline, CDR1 is GTSNPN and CDR2 is SVGIG (reference sequence). The V end lost 5 bases, the J end lost 7 bases, and 8 bases lay between the germline ends. This CDR3 comprises 10 residues. The CDR3: CAWLTSGYTF. The CDR3 DNA reads TGTGCCTGGTTAACGAGTGGCTACACCTTC.

The chain couples TRBV10-2 to TRBJ2-2, with 12 positions matching TRBD2. Germline V gives CDR1 WSHSY, CDR2 SAAADI. J was trimmed by 9 bases and V by 0 bases; bases with no gene match: 8. The CDR3 has 17 residues. CDR3 region: CASSESGLAGGPRELFF. The CDR3 DNA follows: TGCGCCAGCAGTGAGTCTGGGCTAGCGGGGGGGCCTCGGGAGCTGTTTTTT.

V gene TRBV5-1 combines with J gene TRBJ1-6, with D tentatively TRBD1 (6 bases). Trimming removed 0 bases from V and 7 bases from J, with 11 bases in between. The germline V gene encodes CDR1 SGHRS and CDR2 YFSETQ. The CDR3 extends over 15 amino acids. CDR3 nucleotide sequence: TGCGCCAGCAGCTTGGGACAGGTGGAGAATTCACCCCTCCACTTT. Its translation: CASSLGQVENSPLHF.

The table lists this clone with a count of one. The chain employs TRBV16 and TRBJ2-3, with D maybe TRBD2 (6 bases). CDR3 length: 14 amino acids. Per germline, CDR1 KGHSY and CDR2 FQNENV. V shed 6 bases and J shed 2 bases, with 12 bases lying between them. The CDR3 reads CASSRGSITDTQYF. CDR3 DNA: TGTGCCAGCAGTCGGGGGTCTATCACAGATACGCAGTATTTT.

The V and J genes are TRBV10-1 and TRBJ1-5; the match to TRBD1 covers 7 bases. The CDR3 is made up of 16 amino acids. J was trimmed by 6 bases and V by 6 bases; bases with no gene match: 14. CDR1 WNHNN and CDR2 SYGVQD come from the germline V gene (reference sequence). In DNA form, the CDR3 reads TGCGCCAGCAGGGGGAACAGGGGCGAAGGCAGTCAGCCCCAGCATTTT. This encodes CASRGNRGEGSQPQHF.

The V gene is TRBV5-1, the J gene TRBJ2-1; D call uncertain. V gave up 4 bases and J gave up 6 bases, with 11 bases separating them. Per the germline V gene, CDR1 is SGHRS and CDR2 is YFSETQ. This CDR3 spans 13 amino acids. The CDR3 reads CASSLIISNEQFF. In DNA form, the CDR3 reads TGCGCCAGCAGCCTAATTATATCCAATGAGCAGTTCTTC.

V and J are TRBV6-5 and TRBJ2-7; 8 nucleotides agree with TRBD1. Germline CDR1 and CDR2: MNHEY and SVGAGI. J was trimmed by 5 bases and V by 6 bases; bases with no gene match: 3. This CDR3 is built from 12 residues. CDR3 in DNA: TGTGCCAGCAGGGACAGGGCCCACGAGCAGTACTTC. Translation gives CASRDRAHEQYF.

The J gene is TRBJ2-7, the V gene TRBV6-5, with 8 bases aligning to TRBD1. Looked up from germline, CDR1 is MNHEY and CDR2 is SVGAGI. Germline trimming cut 5 bases from V and 0 bases from J; bases unmatched to any gene: 6. The length of the CDR3 is 15 residues. The CDR3 DNA sequence: TGTGCCAGCAGTCAAGGACAGGGCCTCTCCTACGAGCAGTACTTC. It codes for CASSQGQGLSYEQYF.